This TCR beta chain was obtained from a study of blood T cell repertoires in COVID-19. On the study more broadly: Sites across the United States, Italy and Spain contributed samples from acute and convalescent COVID-19. T cells, B-cell-depleted T cells, or PBMCs supplied cDNA or gDNA.

V shed 6 bases, J shed 8 bases, and the junction held 6 bases outside the gene matches. Germline V lookup: CDR1 MNHEY, CDR2 SVGAGI. The CDR3 runs 15 residues. Per the original data handling: Nucleated cell counts were estimated from reference gene primer amplification. The table came from immunoSEQ multiplex PCR; TCRdb's copy has only in-frame clones and leaves some out. V and J calls and clone size are as listed in that table; D and trimming were resolved from the DNA. The table has 150,000 to 200,000 clones, approximately 90% seen once; the top ten hold about 6.3%. Sample: peripheral blood. The V call is TRBV6-5, the J call TRBJ2-1; 14 nucleotides align to TRBD2. The source is a middle-aged man with active or convalescent COVID-19. The CDR3 nucleotides read TGTGCCAGCAGGGGGACTAGCGGGAGTGTTCATGAGCAGTTCTTC. Encoded protein: CASRGTSGSVHEQFF.